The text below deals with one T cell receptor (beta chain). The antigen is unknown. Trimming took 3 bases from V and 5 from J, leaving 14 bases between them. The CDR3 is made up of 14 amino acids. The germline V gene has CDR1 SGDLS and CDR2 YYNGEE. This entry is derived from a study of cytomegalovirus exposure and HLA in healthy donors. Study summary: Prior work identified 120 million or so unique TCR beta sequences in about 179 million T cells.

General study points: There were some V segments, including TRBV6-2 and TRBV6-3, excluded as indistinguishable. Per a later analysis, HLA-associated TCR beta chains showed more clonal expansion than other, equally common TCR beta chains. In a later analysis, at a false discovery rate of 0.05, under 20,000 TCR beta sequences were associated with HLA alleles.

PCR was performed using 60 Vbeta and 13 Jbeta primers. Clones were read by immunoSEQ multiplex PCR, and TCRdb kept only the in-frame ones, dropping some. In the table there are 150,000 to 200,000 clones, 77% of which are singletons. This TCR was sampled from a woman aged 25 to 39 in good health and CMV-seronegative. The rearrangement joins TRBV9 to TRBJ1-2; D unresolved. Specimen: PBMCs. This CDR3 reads CASSALYSGYGYTF. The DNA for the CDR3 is TGTGCCAGCAGCGCCCTTTATTCGGGGTATGGCTACACCTTC. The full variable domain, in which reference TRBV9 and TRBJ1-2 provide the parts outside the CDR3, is DSGVTQTPKHLITATGQRVTLRCSPRSGDLSVYWYQQSLDQGLQFLIQYYNGEERAKGNILERFSAQQFPDLHSELNLSSLELGDSALYFCASSALYSGYGYTFGSGTRLTVV.